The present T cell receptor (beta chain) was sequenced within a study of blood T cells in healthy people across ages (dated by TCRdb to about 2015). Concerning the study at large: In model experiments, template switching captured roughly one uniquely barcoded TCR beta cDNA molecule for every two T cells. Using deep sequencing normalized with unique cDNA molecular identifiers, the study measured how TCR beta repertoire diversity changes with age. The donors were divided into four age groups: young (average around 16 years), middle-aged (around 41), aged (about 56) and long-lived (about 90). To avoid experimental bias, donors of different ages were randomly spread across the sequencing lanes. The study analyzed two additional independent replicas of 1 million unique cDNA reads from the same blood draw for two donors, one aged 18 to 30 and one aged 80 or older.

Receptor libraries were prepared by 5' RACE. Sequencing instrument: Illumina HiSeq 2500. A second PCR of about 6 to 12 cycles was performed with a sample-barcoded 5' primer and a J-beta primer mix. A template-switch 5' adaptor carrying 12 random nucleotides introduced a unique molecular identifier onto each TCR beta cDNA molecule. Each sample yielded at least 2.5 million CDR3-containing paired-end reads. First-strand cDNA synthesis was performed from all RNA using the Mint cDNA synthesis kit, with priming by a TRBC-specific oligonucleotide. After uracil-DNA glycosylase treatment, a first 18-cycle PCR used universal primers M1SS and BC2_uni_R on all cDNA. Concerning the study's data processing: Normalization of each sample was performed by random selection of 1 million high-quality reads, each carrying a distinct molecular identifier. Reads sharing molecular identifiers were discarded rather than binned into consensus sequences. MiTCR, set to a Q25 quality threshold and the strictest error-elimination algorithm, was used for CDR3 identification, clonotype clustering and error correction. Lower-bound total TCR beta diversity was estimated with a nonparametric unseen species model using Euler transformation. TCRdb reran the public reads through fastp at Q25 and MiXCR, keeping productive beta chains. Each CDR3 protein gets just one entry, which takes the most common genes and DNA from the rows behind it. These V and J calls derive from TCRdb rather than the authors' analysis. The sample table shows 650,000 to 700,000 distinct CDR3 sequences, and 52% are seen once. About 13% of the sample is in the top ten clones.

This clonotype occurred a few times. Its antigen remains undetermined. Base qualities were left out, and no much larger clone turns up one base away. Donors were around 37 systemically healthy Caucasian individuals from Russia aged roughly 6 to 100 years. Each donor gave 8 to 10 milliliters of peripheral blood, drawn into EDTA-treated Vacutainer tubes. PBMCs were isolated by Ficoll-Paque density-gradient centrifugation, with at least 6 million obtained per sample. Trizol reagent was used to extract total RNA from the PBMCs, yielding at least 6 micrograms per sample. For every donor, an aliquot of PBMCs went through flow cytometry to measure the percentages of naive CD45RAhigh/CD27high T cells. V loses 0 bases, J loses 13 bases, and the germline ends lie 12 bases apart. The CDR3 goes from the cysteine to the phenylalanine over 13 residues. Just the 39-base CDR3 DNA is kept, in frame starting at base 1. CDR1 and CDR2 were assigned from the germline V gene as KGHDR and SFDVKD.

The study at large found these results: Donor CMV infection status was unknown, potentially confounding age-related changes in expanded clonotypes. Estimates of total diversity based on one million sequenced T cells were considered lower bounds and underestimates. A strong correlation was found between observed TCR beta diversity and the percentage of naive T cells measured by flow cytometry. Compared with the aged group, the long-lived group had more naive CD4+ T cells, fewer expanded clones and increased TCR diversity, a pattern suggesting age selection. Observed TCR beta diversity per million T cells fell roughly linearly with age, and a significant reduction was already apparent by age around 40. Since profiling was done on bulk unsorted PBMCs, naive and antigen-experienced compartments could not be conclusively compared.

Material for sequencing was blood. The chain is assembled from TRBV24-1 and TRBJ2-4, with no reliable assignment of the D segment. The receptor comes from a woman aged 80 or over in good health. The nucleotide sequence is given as TGTGCCACCAGTGATTTGCAGCAGGATGAGCAGTACTTC. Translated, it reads CATSDLQQDEQYF.